The clone carrying this TCR beta chain showed up many times. Its antigen remains unknown. This sample was taken from a study of identical twins. Template switching (which added a universal primer site) was used, and cDNA carried unique molecular identifiers. MiXCR, run by TCRdb on the 5' RACE reads, gives a single entry per CDR3 protein. The data contain hundreds of thousands of distinct CDR3 sequences, approximately 7.3% of them singletons. Study findings and constraints: Conclusions came from cross-sectional statistical analysis, not from following the same donors. Models underestimated out-of-frame TCR alpha sharing in monozygotic twins.

The CDR3 sequence is 13 residues long. V was clipped by 8 bases and J by 3 bases, with 13 bases between them. The same sample was also used in a study of yellow fever vaccine responses in identical twins.

The clonotype was recovered from a woman aged 18-29 years in good health. The material sequenced was CD8+ T cells sorted from blood. The chain carries TRBV12-3 or TRBV12-4 and TRBJ2-5; tentative D call: TRBD1 (7 bases). The CDR3 here is CASQGGVKETQYF. Here the CDR3 DNA reads TGTGCCAGCCAGGGGGGCGTTAAAGAGACCCAGTACTTC.